This T cell receptor (beta chain) was captured in a study of graft-versus-host responses after intestinal transplantation. The CDR3 totals 12 residues. V was clipped by 3 bases and J by 7 bases; unmatched bases: 1. Per the germline V gene, CDR1 is ENHRY and CDR2 is SYGVKD. Here immunoSEQ multiplex PCR was the method, and the copy in TCRdb shows in-frame clones only, minus some. Among roughly 15,000 clones listed, more than 30% were seen once. With about 200,000 irradiated, violet-dye-labeled stimulator cells, about 200,000 CFSE-labeled responder cells were plated. Study results and limitations: Graft-donor T cell macrochimerism coincided with high graft-versus-host to host-versus-graft clonal ratios in allografts.

This clone was seen only a few times. The TCR comes from a human patient who received an intestinal transplant. This chain connects TRBV10-3 to TRBJ1-2, with 8 bases matching TRBD1. The source was alloreactive CD8+ T cells from a mixed lymphocyte reaction culture, collected before intestinal transplant. Subset defined: CFSE-low proliferating T cells sorted from roughly six-day pre-transplant mixed lymphocyte reaction (GvH or HvG direction). The CDR3 DNA is TGTGCCATCAGTGAAGACAGGGGTGGCTACACCTTC. Protein: CAISEDRGGYTF.